This is a list of T cell receptor beta chains from one sample in a study of blood T cell repertoires in COVID-19. The table came from immunoSEQ multiplex PCR; TCRdb's copy has only in-frame clones and leaves some out. Of roughly 440,000 clones listed, approximately 88% are singletons. Sequences were obtained from peripheral blood. Every receptor here comes from a woman in her forties or fifties with COVID-19, enrolled during active disease. Each CDR3 is given with its conserved first and last residue. D genes are given only for firm matches. Rows may omit the clone size; those that give it use once, few, many or a size class.

v_gene	j_gene	abundance	d_gene	CDR3nt	CDR3aa
TRBV25-1	TRBJ2-2	once	.	TGTGCCAGCAGTGAATTAGGCGGGCGGACCGGGGAGCTGTTTTTT	CASSELGGRTGELFF
TRBV6-5	TRBJ1-2	.	.	TGTGCCAGCAGTTACTCAGTGGGCAGCCGAGGCTACACCTTC	CASSYSVGSRGYTF
TRBV19	TRBJ1-5	few	.	TGTGCCAGTAGTATAGCCCAGGGATCTAGTCAGCCCCAGCATTTT	CASSIAQGSSQPQHF
TRBV7-8	TRBJ1-2	once	.	TGTGCCAGCAGCTTAGGGGGCGGAGGGTATGGCTACACCTTC	CASSLGGGGYGYTF
TRBV7-8	TRBJ1-1	.	.	TGTGCCAGCAGCTTATTGGGCAGGGCACAGAACACTGAAGCTTTCTTT	CASSLLGRAQNTEAFF
TRBV6-1	TRBJ1-4	.	.	TGTGCCAGCAGTGAAGCGCGCCAGGGGATGGGTGAAAAACTGTTTTTT	CASSEARQGMGEKLFF
TRBV7-6	TRBJ2-3	.	TRBD2	TGTGCCAGCAGCTTAGTGCCTAGCGGGGGGTCAGATACGCAGTATTTT	CASSLVPSGGSDTQYF
TRBV6-5	TRBJ1-4	once	.	TGTGCCAGCAGTCGAACAGGGTTCTTGATTGGAAAACTGTTTTTT	CASSRTGFLIGKLFF
TRBV6-1	TRBJ2-3	.	.	TGTGCCAGCAGTGAATCCCTAGTACGCACAGATACGCAGTATTTT	CASSESLVRTDTQYF
TRBV3-1/TRBV3-2	TRBJ2-1	.	.	TGTGCCAGCAGCCGTGGACTCATCAATGAGCAGTTCTTC	CASSRGLINEQFF
TRBV30	TRBJ1-6	.	TRBD1	TGTGCCTGGAGTCGCCAGGGGGCGGATTCACCCCTCCACTTT	CAWSRQGADSPLHF
TRBV29-1	TRBJ2-2	.	.	TGCAGCGTTGAAACGGCGAACACCGGGGAGCTGTTTTTT	CSVETANTGELFF
TRBV10-3	TRBJ2-7	.	.	TGTGCCATCAGTGGGCGGGGGCCCTACGAGCAGTACTTC	CAISGRGPYEQYF
TRBV5-1	TRBJ1-6	few	.	TGCGCCAGCAGGACGGGAGAAGTAGAATCACCCCTCCACTTT	CASRTGEVESPLHF
TRBV30	TRBJ1-6	.	.	TGTGCCTGGATCCACTCGGGATCACCCCTCCACTTT	CAWIHSGSPLHF
TRBV5-1	TRBJ2-2	once	TRBD2	TGCGCCAGCAGCTCGGACGGGAGGGTGACCGGGGAGCTGTTTTTT	CASSSDGRVTGELFF
TRBV14	TRBJ2-7	.	TRBD2	TGTGCCAGCAGCCCCGGGAGCGGGGGGTCCTACGAGCAGTACTTC	CASSPGSGGSYEQYF
TRBV30	TRBJ1-6	.	.	TGTGCCTGGAGTGTTGGTAGCTCCTATAATTCACCCCTCCACTTT	CAWSVGSSYNSPLHF
TRBV30	TRBJ1-1	.	TRBD1	TGTGCCTGGAGTAGACAGGGGAAAGAAGCTTTCTTT	CAWSRQGKEAFF
TRBV10-3	TRBJ2-3	.	TRBD1	TGTGCCATTCAAAGTCCTGGGACAGGGAAAGTCGGCACAGATACGCAGTATTTT	CAIQSPGTGKVGTDTQYF
TRBV4-1	TRBJ1-5	.	.	TGCGCCAGCAGCCGGGCCTATAGCAATCAGCCCCAGCATTTT	CASSRAYSNQPQHF
TRBV5-4	TRBJ2-1	.	TRBD2	TGTGCCAGCAGCTCTAGCGGACCGTCAAATGAGCAGTTCTTC	CASSSSGPSNEQFF
TRBV5-1	TRBJ1-1	once	.	TGCGCCAGCAGCTTGTCAGGCAGCTACACTGAAGCTTTCTTT	CASSLSGSYTEAFF
TRBV12-3/TRBV12-4	TRBJ1-2	.	.	TGTGCCAGCAGCATACTCCAGGGAGGAGGCTACACCTTC	CASSILQGGGYTF
TRBV9	TRBJ1-4	once	.	TGTGCCAGCAGCTATACCCTGGGAGCAACTAATGAAAAACTGTTTTTT	CASSYTLGATNEKLFF
TRBV2	TRBJ2-7	.	TRBD2	TGTGCCAGCATTGCCGGGACTAGCGGGGTCGAGCAGTACTTC	CASIAGTSGVEQYF
TRBV11-2	TRBJ2-6	.	.	TGTGCCAGCAGCTTCCCAGGAACTGGGGCCAACGTCCTGACTTTC	CASSFPGTGANVLTF
TRBV6-5	TRBJ2-5	.	.	TGTGCCAGCAGTTTCAGAGGAGAGACCCAGTACTTC	CASSFRGETQYF
TRBV10-1	TRBJ2-5	.	.	TGCGCCAGCAGTGGAGTCCCGGAGGGGACCCAGTACTTC	CASSGVPEGTQYF
TRBV3-1/TRBV3-2	TRBJ1-2	.	.	TGTGCCAGCAGCGACAGGATTTATGGCTACACCTTC	CASSDRIYGYTF